Listed below are T cell receptor beta chains from one sample, sequenced in a study of control samples from healthy donors and cancer patients. Some clones are missing from TCRdb's copy, which holds only in-frame ones; the method was immunoSEQ multiplex PCR. The sample contains 100,000 to 150,000 clones, about 91% of which appear only once. Sequencing was done on a sample of blood. Receptors originate from a man younger than 30 in good health. The CDR3 runs from the conserved cysteine through the conserved F or W. The order of the fields is CDR3 DNA, CDR3 protein, D gene, J gene, V gene, clone size. A D gene is named only where the DNA matches it firmly. Size tells how often a clone was seen (once, few, many) or the class of an expanded clone, and some rows leave it out.

TGTGCCAGCAGCGTAGGGGCTAGCGGAAGCACAGATACGCAGTATTTT | CASSVGASGSTDTQYF | TRBD2 | TRBJ2-3 | TRBV7-9 | -
TGTGCCAGCAGCGCACGACAGGGTGGAGGCTATGGCTACACCTTC | CASSARQGGGYGYTF | TRBD1 | TRBJ1-2 | TRBV11-2 | -
TGTGCCAGCAGTTACGGAGAAGGTTACGAGCAGTACTTC | CASSYGEGYEQYF | - | TRBJ2-7 | TRBV6-2/TRBV6-3 | -
TGCGCCAGCAGCCAACCAGGACAGGGTCGGCCCAAAAACATTCAGTACTTC | CASSQPGQGRPKNIQYF | TRBD1 | TRBJ2-4 | TRBV4-1 | -
TGTGCCAGCAGTCTCCGAACCGACGGATACAATGAGCAGTTCTTC | CASSLRTDGYNEQFF | - | TRBJ2-1 | TRBV6-5 | -
TGTGCCAGCAGTGGACCCAGGGCGACGGTCAATCAGCCCCAGCATTTT | CASSGPRATVNQPQHF | - | TRBJ1-5 | TRBV6-1 | -
TGTGCCAGCAGCTACGACAGGGGGACCTACGAGCAGTACTTC | CASSYDRGTYEQYF | TRBD1 | TRBJ2-7 | TRBV5-8 | -
TGCGCCAGCAGCACCCTAGGACAGTTCGAGAAAAGCACAGATACGCAGTATTTT | CASSTLGQFEKSTDTQYF | - | TRBJ2-3 | TRBV5-1 | -
TGCGCCAGCAGCCAAATACAGGCCACCTATGAAAAACTGTTTTTT | CASSQIQATYEKLFF | - | TRBJ1-4 | TRBV4-1 | -
TGTGCCAGCAGCTTGGACAGGAACACTGACGCTTTCTTT | CASSLDRNTDAFF | TRBD1 | TRBJ1-1 | TRBV7-7 | once
TGCGCCAGCAGCTTGGAAGGGGTCACAGATACGCAGTATTTT | CASSLEGVTDTQYF | - | TRBJ2-3 | TRBV5-1 | -